This TCR beta chain derives from a study of blood T cell repertoires in COVID-19. As for the study in general: From the United States, Italy and Spain came samples of acute and convalescent COVID-19. T cells, B-cell-depleted T cells, or PBMCs supplied cDNA or gDNA.

Per germline, CDR1 SGHRS and CDR2 YFSETQ. Trimming removed 5 bases at V and 4 bases at J, with 12 bases between. The CDR3 has 14 residues. Authors' data handling: Estimates of nucleated cell counts were drawn from the amplification of reference gene primers. TCRdb's table, derived via immunoSEQ multiplex PCR, lists solely in-frame clones and lacks some. D and trimming come from the DNA, and the V and J calls and clone size come from that table. Among some 62,000 clones, over 75% were seen once, and the ten largest hold about 20%. The chain has TRBV5-1 and TRBJ2-2; possible D gene TRBD1, 6 bases. The TCR sequence derives from a man in his sixties with acute or convalescent COVID-19. The specimen was peripheral blood. CDR3 DNA: TGCGCCAGCAGACATGACAGGCCCACCGGGGAGCTGTTTTTT. Encoded protein: CASRHDRPTGELFF.